These 18 T cell receptor beta chains were sequenced from one sample in a study of beta chain features in type 1 diabetes. Every bit of the isolated RNA underwent reverse transcription, so sequencing read expressed TCRB transcripts. Clones were read by immunoSEQ multiplex PCR, and TCRdb kept only the in-frame ones, dropping some. The sample yields a few hundred thousand clones, about 25% seen once. Material: central memory CD4+ T cells from blood. Receptors were obtained from a man aged 25-45 years in good health.

This clone was seen only a few times. V and J are TRBV30 and TRBJ2-2; possible D gene TRBD1, 6 bases. The CDR3 has 12 amino acids. CDR1 is GTSNPN, CDR2 SVGIG, per germline (reference sequence). V lost 8 bases and J lost 5, with 12 bases in between. The CDR3 reads CAGGPGTGELFF. The CDR3 DNA reads as TGTGCCGGGGGCCCGGGGACCGGGGAGCTGTTTTTT. Full variable domain (outside the CDR3, taken from reference TRBV30 and TRBJ2-2): SQTIHQWPATLVQPVGSPLSLECTVEGTSNPNLYWYRQAAGRGLQLLFYSVGIGQISSEVPQNLSASRPQDRQFILSSKKLLLSDSGFYLCAGGPGTGELFFGEGSRLTVL.

The genes are TRBV12-2 and TRBJ1-5; the table's D gene call, TRBD1, was not cross checked with the DNA. TRBV12-2 is labeled a pseudogene. The CDR3 has 13 amino acids. The CDR3 spells CASRLQMNQPQHF. The CDR3 nucleotides are TGTGCAAGTCGCTTGCAGATGAATCAGCCCCAGCATTTT.

The V call is TRBV7-9, the J call TRBJ1-2, with 10 bases matching TRBD1. There are 15 residues in the CDR3. Germline V gene sequence: CDR1 SEHNR, CDR2 FQNEAQ (reference sequence). V shed 5 bases, J shed 8 bases, and the junction held 11 bases outside the gene matches. Here the CDR3 DNA reads TGTGCCAGCAGCGGTACCGGGACAGGGGAAAGCGGCTACACCTTC. Translated: CASSGTGTGESGYTF.

The chain has TRBV12-5 and TRBJ2-5; no clear D. CDR3 length equals 13 residues. Germline-derived CDR1 and CDR2 are LGHNT and FRNRAP. V lost 4 bases and J lost 5, with 11 bases in between. The CDR3 sequence: CASGSDLTETQYF. The CDR3 region has the DNA TGTGCTAGTGGTTCCGACCTCACGGAGACCCAGTACTTC.

The genes are TRBV7-9 and TRBJ1-3; the D is unclear. Germline loops: CDR1 SEHNR, CDR2 FQNEAQ (reference sequence). Trimming shortened V by 5 bases and J by 4 bases, and 12 bases separated the two germline ends. CDR3 length: 14 amino acids. DNA for the CDR3: TGTGCCAGCAGCACCTGGACCGACGGAAACACCATATATTTT. Residues: CASSTWTDGNTIYF.

The V gene is TRBV10-3, the J gene TRBJ2-1; 7 nucleotides match TRBD2. The CDR3 is made up of 14 amino acids. CDR1 is ENHRY, CDR2 SYGVKD, per germline. V gave up 3 bases and J gave up 4 bases; unmatched junction bases: 3. This CDR3 is CAISETSDYNEQFF. CDR3 sequence (DNA): TGTGCCATCAGTGAAACTAGCGATTACAATGAGCAGTTCTTC.

In this sample, this clone turned up a few times. The rearrangement joins TRBV15 to TRBJ1-5; TRBD1 might be the D (5 bases). V was trimmed by 3 bases and J by 5 bases, leaving 14 bases between them. The CDR3 sequence is 15 residues long. CDR1 is LNHNV, CDR2 YYDKDF, per germline (reference sequence). Here the CDR3 DNA reads TGTGCCACCAGCAGGTTTTACACAGGTGATCAGCCCCAGCATTTT. Its translation: CATSRFYTGDQPQHF.

This chain links TRBV5-1 with TRBJ2-5; 9 bases are a match to TRBD1. CDR3 length equals 15 residues. Per the germline V gene, CDR1 is SGHRS and CDR2 is YFSETQ. The ends lost 4 bases at V and 3 bases at J; junction bases unmatched: 7. CDR3 in amino acids: CASSHGQGLKETQYF. The CDR3 coding sequence is TGCGCCAGCAGCCACGGACAGGGGTTGAAAGAGACCCAGTACTTC.

This clone was counted between two and nine times. The rearrangement uses TRBV28 and TRBJ2-4; no clear D. Trimming cost V 6 bases and J 0 bases, with 15 bases left between them. This CDR3 comprises 16 residues. Germline lookup yields CDR1 MDHEN and CDR2 SYDVKM. In DNA form, the CDR3 reads TGTGCCAGCAGCCCCCGCAGAGCCCTAGCCAAAAACATTCAGTACTTC. It codes for CASSPRRALAKNIQYF.

This clone was observed a handful of times. The chain carries TRBV2 and TRBJ2-1; 8 bases align to TRBD1. CDR1 is SNHLY, CDR2 FYNNEI, per germline. The CDR3 extends over 13 amino acids. Germline trimming cut 3 bases from V and 9 bases from J; bases unmatched to any gene: 4. The CDR3 sequence is CASSDGQGGEQFF. Written as DNA, the CDR3 is TGTGCCAGCAGTGACGGACAGGGCGGTGAGCAGTTCTTC. Full variable domain (remainder filled in from reference TRBV2 and TRBJ2-1): EPEVTQTPSHQVTQMGQEVILRCVPISNHLYFYWYRQILGQKVEFLVSFYNNEISEKSEIFDDQFSVERPDGSNFTLKIRSTKLEDSAMYFCASSDGQGGEQFFGPGTRLTVL.

The table lists this clone with a few counts. The gene calls are TRBV29-1 and TRBJ2-7; weak D call: TRBD2 (7 bases). The CDR3 has 12 residues. Trimming took 7 bases from V and 5 from J, leaving 15 bases between them. Germline V lookup: CDR1 SQVTM, CDR2 ANQGSEA. In DNA form, the CDR3 reads TGCAGCGCCGTTGGGGGGGCCAACGAGCAGTACTTC. Protein sequence: CSAVGGANEQYF.

The chain recombines TRBV28 with TRBJ2-5, with D hard to call. Gene TRBJ2-7 matches the end of the DNA better, so the J call may be wrong. The CDR3 is 12 amino acids. The germline V gene has CDR1 MDHEN and CDR2 SYDVKM. CDR3 coding DNA: TGTGCCAGCAGTTTATATGGCTACGAGCAGTACTTC. Residues: CASSLYGYEQYF.

The table lists this clone with a few counts. The genes are TRBV9 and TRBJ2-3; TRBD1 aligns across 8 bases. The V segment lost 0 bases and the J segment 4 bases; nucleotides outside the gene matches: 1. This CDR3 contains 14 residues. CDR1 SGDLS and CDR2 YYNGEE come from the germline V gene. CDR3 nucleotide sequence: TGTGCCAGCAGCGTAGTGGGACAGGCAGATACGCAGTATTTT. Amino acid sequence: CASSVVGQADTQYF.

The CDR3: CASSISQGGGADTQYF. For the CDR3, the DNA is TGTGCCAGTAGTATATCCCAGGGAGGGGGCGCAGATACGCAGTATTTT. The chain is built from TRBV19 and TRBJ2-3; D could derive from TRBD1 or TRBD2 (7 bases each). The CDR3 sequence is 16 residues long. The V end was cut by 2 bases, the J end by 4 bases, with 16 bases between. Germline loops: CDR1 LNHDA, CDR2 SQIVND (reference sequence).

The chain has TRBV5-4 and TRBJ2-5, with D possibly matching TRBD1 (5 bases). This CDR3 region has 13 residues. The V end lost 5 bases, the J end lost 6 bases, and 14 bases lay between the germline ends. Germline CDR1 and CDR2: SGHNT and YYREEE (reference sequence). The CDR3 DNA sequence: TGTGCCAGCAGTCCCAGGGATTCAAAGACCCAGTACTTC. It encodes CASSPRDSKTQYF.

The chain is built from TRBV25-1 and TRBJ2-2, with D hard to call. Germline V CDR1 and CDR2: MGHDK, SYGVNS. Between the trimmed V and J ends, which lost 3 bases and 0 bases, there was a span of 8 bases. There are 15 residues in the CDR3. In DNA form, the CDR3 reads TGTGCCAGCAGTGAGACGGCAGCGAACACCGGGGAGCTGTTTTTT. It codes for CASSETAANTGELFF.

This clone was seen ten or more times. The chain employs TRBV7-9 and TRBJ2-4; no clear D. There are 13 residues in the CDR3. Deletions cut 6 bases from V and 0 bases from J, with 6 bases between. Germline V gene data show CDR1 as SEHNR and CDR2 as FQNEAQ (reference sequence). CDR3 sequence (DNA): TGTGCCAGCAGTCTTTTAGCCAAAAACATTCAGTACTTC. Protein: CASSLLAKNIQYF.

The chain is built from TRBV5-1 and TRBJ1-1; D not certain. Germline values: CDR1 SGHRS, CDR2 YFSETQ. The CDR3 extends over 14 amino acids. V shed 4 bases and J shed 3 bases, with 13 bases lying between them. Written as DNA, the CDR3 is TGCGCCAGCAGCCACATCCCTGGGGACACTGAAGCTTTCTTT. Encoded protein: CASSHIPGDTEAFF.